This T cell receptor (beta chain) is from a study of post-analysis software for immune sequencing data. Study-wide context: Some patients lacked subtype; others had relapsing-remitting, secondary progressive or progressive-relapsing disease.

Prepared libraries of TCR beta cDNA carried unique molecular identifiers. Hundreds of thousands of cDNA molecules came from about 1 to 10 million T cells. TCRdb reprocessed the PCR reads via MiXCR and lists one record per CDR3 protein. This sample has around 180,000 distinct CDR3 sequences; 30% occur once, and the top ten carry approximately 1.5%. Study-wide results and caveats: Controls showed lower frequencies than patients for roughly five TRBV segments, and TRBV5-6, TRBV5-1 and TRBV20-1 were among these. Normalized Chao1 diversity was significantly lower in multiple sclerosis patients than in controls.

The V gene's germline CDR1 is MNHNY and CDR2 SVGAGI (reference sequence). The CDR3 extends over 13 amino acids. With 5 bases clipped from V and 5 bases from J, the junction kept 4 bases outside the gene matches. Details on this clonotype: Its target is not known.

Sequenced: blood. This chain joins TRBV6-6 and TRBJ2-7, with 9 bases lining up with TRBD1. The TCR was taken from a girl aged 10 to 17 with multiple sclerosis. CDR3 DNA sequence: TGTGCCAGCAGTGGGGGACAGGGACACGAGCAGTACTTC. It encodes CASSGGQGHEQYF.